Each of the 9 T cell receptor beta chains below was sequenced from the same sample in a study of Graves' ophthalmopathy and Graves' hyperthyroidism. RNA served as the template for amplifying TCR beta CDR3 regions. RT-PCR with HTBI primers came first, then second-round multiplex PCR. TCRdb reprocessed the multiplex PCR reads via MiXCR and lists one record per CDR3 protein. The sample records roughly 480,000 distinct CDR3 sequences, approximately 15% being singletons. The sequenced sample consisted of blood. The receptors originated from a young woman with Graves' ophthalmopathy.

At least ten counts were recorded for this clonotype. J is TRBJ1-1 and V is TRBV28; possibly TRBD1 for D (6 bases). This CDR3 has 14 residues. V lost 4 bases and J 1 base, leaving 10 bases between the germline ends. Germline CDR1 and CDR2: MDHEN and SYDVKM. CDR3 coding DNA: TGTGCCAGCAGTTCCTACAGGGAGAACACTGAAGCTTTCTTT. It is translated as CASSSYRENTEAFF. Drawing the rest from reference TRBV28 and TRBJ1-1, the complete variable domain is DVKVTQSSRYLVKRTGEKVFLECVQDMDHENMFWYRQDPGLGLRLIYFSYDVKMKEKGDIPEGYSVSREKKERFSLILESASTNQTSMYLCASSSYRENTEAFFGQGTRLTVV.

This clonotype was seen repeatedly, ten times or more. The V call is TRBV10-3, the J call TRBJ2-3; D is unresolved. The CDR3 length is 15 residues. V lost 0 bases and J 2 bases, leaving 9 bases between the germline ends. Germline CDR1 reads ENHRY; CDR2 reads SYGVKD. CDR3 nucleotides: TGTGCCATCAGTGAGTCGCGCGCAAACACAGATACGCAGTATTTT. This codes for CAISESRANTDTQYF.

The rearrangement joins TRBV28 to TRBJ2-4, with 7 bases lining up with TRBD1. Per germline, CDR1 MDHEN and CDR2 SYDVKM. This CDR3 is 18 amino acids long. The J segment lost 0 bases and the V segment lost 6 bases, leaving 14 bases of the junction unmatched. Here the CDR3 DNA reads TGTGCCAGCAGACAAATGGGGACAGTTAACTTAGCCAAAAACATTCAGTACTTC. Translation gives CASRQMGTVNLAKNIQYF.

This clonotype was picked up many times. This sequence joins TRBV6-1 and TRBJ1-2; D gene unclear. The V end was cut by 10 bases, the J end by 4 bases, with 10 bases between. The length of the CDR3 is 11 residues. Germline-derived CDR1 and CDR2 are MNHNS and SASEGT. In DNA form, the CDR3 reads TGTGCCACCGGGCGGTCCTATGGCTACACCTTC. It is translated as CATGRSYGYTF.

This clonotype was recorded at least ten times. The genes are TRBV7-3 and TRBJ2-4, with a tentative D call TRBD2 (6 bases). Germline lookup yields CDR1 SGHTA and CDR2 FQGTGA. Trimming took off 6 bases at V and 2 bases at J, with 20 bases between the two ends. The CDR3 length is 17 residues. DNA for the CDR3: TGTGCCAGCAGTAGTAGGTCCGGGAGAGTTACCAAAAACATTCAGTACTTC. This sequence encodes CASSSRSGRVTKNIQYF.

The V and J genes are TRBV20-1 and TRBJ2-7, with 11 bases that match TRBD2. The CDR3 has 18 residues. The germline V gene encodes CDR1 DFQATT and CDR2 SNEGSKA (reference sequence). The ends lost 6 bases at V and 6 bases at J; junction bases unmatched: 22. This CDR3 is CSALIGTSGNLQSFEQYF. The DNA of the CDR3 is TGCAGTGCCTTGATCGGGACTAGCGGAAACCTCCAGAGTTTCGAGCAGTACTTC.

This clonotype was observed at least ten times. This rearrangement joins TRBV6-1 to TRBJ2-7; perhaps TRBD2 as D (6 bases). Germline V gene lookup returns CDR1 MNHNS and CDR2 SASEGT. The V and J ends lost 7 bases and 7 bases respectively, with 20 bases between them. The CDR3 totals 14 residues. The CDR3 region is CASTPRGVVREQYF. The CDR3 DNA reads as TGTGCCAGCACTCCACGCGGGGTAGTGAGGGAGCAGTACTTC.

J is TRBJ2-7 and V is TRBV12-3 or TRBV12-4; 8 nucleotides align to TRBD2. V shed 6 bases and J 0 bases; nucleotides not matched to a gene: 10. This CDR3 is 16 amino acids long. The DNA of the CDR3 is TGTGCCAGCAGCAAAGGACTAGCTCCATACTCCTACGAGCAGTACTTC. Translation gives CASSKGLAPYSYEQYF.

Ten or more counts support this clonotype. The chain joins TRBV6-5 to TRBJ1-2; 8 bases are a match to TRBD1. Germline V gene lookup returns CDR1 MNHEY and CDR2 SVGAGI. This CDR3 is built from 15 residues. V was pared by 0 bases and J by 6 bases, with 6 bases of the junction left unmatched. The CDR3 loop is CASSYSQGAYNGYTF. CDR3 sequence (DNA): TGTGCCAGCAGTTACTCCCAGGGGGCGTATAATGGCTACACCTTC.